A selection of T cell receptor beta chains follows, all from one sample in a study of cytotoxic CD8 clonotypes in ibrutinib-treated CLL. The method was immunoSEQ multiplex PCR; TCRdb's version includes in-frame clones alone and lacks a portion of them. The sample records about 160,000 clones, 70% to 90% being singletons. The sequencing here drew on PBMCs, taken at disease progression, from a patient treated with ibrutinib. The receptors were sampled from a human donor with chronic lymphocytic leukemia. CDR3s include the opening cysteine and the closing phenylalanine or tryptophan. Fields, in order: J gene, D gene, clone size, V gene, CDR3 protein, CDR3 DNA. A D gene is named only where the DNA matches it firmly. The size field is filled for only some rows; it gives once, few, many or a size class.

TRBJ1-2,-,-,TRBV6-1,CASSDGIYYGYTF,TGTGCCAGCAGTGATGGGATTTACTATGGCTACACCTTC
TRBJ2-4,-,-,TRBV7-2,CASSLVSGPADIQYF,TGTGCCAGCAGCTTAGTTTCAGGGCCCGCCGACATTCAGTACTTC
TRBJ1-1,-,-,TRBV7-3,CASSLWANTEAFF,TGTGCCAGCAGCTTATGGGCGAACACTGAAGCTTTCTTT
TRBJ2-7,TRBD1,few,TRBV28,CASSLIRDSSYEQYF,TGTGCCAGCAGTTTAATTCGGGACAGTTCCTACGAGCAGTACTTC
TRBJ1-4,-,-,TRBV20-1,CSAREWEKLFF,TGCAGTGCTAGGGAGTGGGAAAAACTGTTTTTT
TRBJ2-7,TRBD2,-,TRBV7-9,CASSAWGLADSYEQYF,TGTGCCAGCAGCGCGTGGGGACTAGCGGATTCCTACGAGCAGTACTTC
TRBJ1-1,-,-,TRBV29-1,CSVEGEGRTTEAFF,TGCAGCGTTGAGGGGGAGGGACGGACCACTGAAGCTTTCTTT
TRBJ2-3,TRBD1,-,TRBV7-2,CASSETGGVGTDTQYF,TGTGCCAGCAGCGAGACAGGGGGCGTTGGCACAGATACGCAGTATTTT
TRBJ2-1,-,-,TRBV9,CASSPSHRSSYNEQFF,TGTGCCAGCAGCCCCTCCCACAGGAGCTCCTACAATGAGCAGTTCTTC
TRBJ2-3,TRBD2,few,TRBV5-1,CASSSLAGGPSDTQYF,TGCGCCAGCAGCTCACTAGCGGGAGGGCCTTCAGATACGCAGTATTTT
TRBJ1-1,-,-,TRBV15,CATSRPGSVTNTEAFF,TGTGCCACCAGCAGACCTGGTTCGGTCACGAACACTGAAGCTTTCTTT
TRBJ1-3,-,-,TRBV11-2,CASEDRRRGNTIYF,TGTGCCAGCGAGGATCGACGAAGAGGAAACACCATATATTTT
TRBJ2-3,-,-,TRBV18,CASSPLVTDTQYF,TGTGCCAGCTCACCTCTAGTGACAGATACGCAGTATTTT
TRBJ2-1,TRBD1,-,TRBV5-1,CASISGTGRVNEQFF,TGCGCCAGCATATCCGGGACAGGGAGAGTCAATGAGCAGTTCTTC
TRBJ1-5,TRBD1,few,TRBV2,CASTKQGVEQPQHF,TGTGCCAGCACCAAACAGGGGGTAGAGCAGCCCCAGCATTTT
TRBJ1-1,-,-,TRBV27,CASRARRVEGTEAFF,TGTGCCAGCAGAGCCCGACGGGTTGAGGGCACTGAAGCTTTCTTT
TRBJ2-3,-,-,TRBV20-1,CSARLTDTQYF,TGCAGTGCTAGGTTAACAGATACGCAGTATTTT